Below, 4 T cell receptor beta chains from the same sample are listed, as sequenced in a study of OX40 agonist ivuxolimab in advanced cancers. Library method: the immunoSEQ multiplex PCR assay. TCRdb carries this immuneACCESS record with in-frame sequences only. Its versions omit some clonotypes, under half of them owing to an unresolved V gene in the studies checked, with the rest unexplained. The sample yields over 55,000 clones; 70% to 85% were counted once. Jointly, the top ten make up about 6% of the sample. This sample comprised CD4+ or CD8+ T cells sorted from blood, obtained in a trial of the OX40 agonist ivuxolimab. The source of these receptors is an adult with an advanced solid tumor such as melanoma, head and neck, liver or kidney cancer.

This chain joins TRBV9 and TRBJ2-5; tentative D call: TRBD2 (5 bases). The CDR3 has 15 amino acids. Germline loops: CDR1 SGDLS, CDR2 YYNGEE. Trimming took off 0 bases at V and 1 base at J, with 10 bases between the two ends. The CDR3: CASSVGRVSQETQYF. The CDR3 DNA follows: TGTGCCAGCAGCGTAGGGCGGGTCAGCCAAGAGACCCAGTACTTC.

This chain uses TRBV6-4 with TRBJ2-2; 8 bases match TRBD1. The CDR3 has 14 amino acids. Looked up from germline, CDR1 is MRHNA and CDR2 is SNTAGT. Trimming took 11 bases from V and 5 from J; bases not matched to a gene: 10. The DNA of the CDR3 is TGTGCCTCCAGGGCAGGGGGCGCGACCGGGGAGCTGTTTTTT. Translated: CASRAGGATGELFF.

This chain uses TRBV7-9 with TRBJ1-3; TRBD1 might be the D (5 bases). CDR3 length: 14 residues. V shed 6 bases and J shed 8 bases, with 17 bases lying between them. CDR1 is SEHNR, CDR2 FQNEAQ, per germline (reference sequence). The CDR3 loop reads CASRAAGAGHTIYF. As DNA, the CDR3 is TGTGCCAGCAGAGCAGCGGGAGCGGGACACACCATATATTTT.

This clone was seen once. Written as DNA, the CDR3 is TGTGCCAGCAGGACAGGCTCCTACGAGCAGTACTTC. It yields the protein CASRTGSYEQYF. The chain is built from TRBV28 and TRBJ2-7, with D possibly TRBD1 on 6 matching bases. Germline loops: CDR1 MDHEN, CDR2 SYDVKM. This CDR3 has 12 residues. Between the trimmed V and J ends, which lost 6 bases and 0 bases, there was a span of 6 bases.